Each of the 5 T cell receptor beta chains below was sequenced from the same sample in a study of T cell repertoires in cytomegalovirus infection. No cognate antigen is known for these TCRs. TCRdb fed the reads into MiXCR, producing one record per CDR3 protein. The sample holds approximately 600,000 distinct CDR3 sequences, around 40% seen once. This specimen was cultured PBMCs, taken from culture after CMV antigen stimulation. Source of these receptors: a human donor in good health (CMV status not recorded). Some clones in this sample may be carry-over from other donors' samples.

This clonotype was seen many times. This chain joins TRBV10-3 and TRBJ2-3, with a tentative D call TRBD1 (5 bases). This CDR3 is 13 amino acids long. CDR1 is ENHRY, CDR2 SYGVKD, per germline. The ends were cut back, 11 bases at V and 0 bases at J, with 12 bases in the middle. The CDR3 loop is CAVQVVSTDTQYF. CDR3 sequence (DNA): TGTGCCGTACAGGTTGTGAGCACAGATACGCAGTATTTT.

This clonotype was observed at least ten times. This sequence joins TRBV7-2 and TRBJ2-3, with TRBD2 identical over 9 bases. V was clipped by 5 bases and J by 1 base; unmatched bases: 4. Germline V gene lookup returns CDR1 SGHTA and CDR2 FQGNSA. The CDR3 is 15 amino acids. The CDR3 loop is CASSRRTSGTDTQYF. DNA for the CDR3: TGTGCCAGCAGCCGACGGACTAGCGGCACAGATACGCAGTATTTT.

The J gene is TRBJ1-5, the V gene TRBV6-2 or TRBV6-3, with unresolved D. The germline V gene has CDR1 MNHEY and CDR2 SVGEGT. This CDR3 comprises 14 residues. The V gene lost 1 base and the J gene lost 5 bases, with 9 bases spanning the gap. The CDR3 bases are TGTGCCAGCAGTTACTTTCAGCTAGATCAGCCCCAGCATTTT. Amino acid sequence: CASSYFQLDQPQHF.

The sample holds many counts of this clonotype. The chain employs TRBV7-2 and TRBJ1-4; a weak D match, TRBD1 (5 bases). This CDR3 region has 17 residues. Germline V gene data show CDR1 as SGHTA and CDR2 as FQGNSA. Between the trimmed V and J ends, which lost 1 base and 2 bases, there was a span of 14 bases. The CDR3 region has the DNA TGTGCCAGCAGCTTAGTTCGGGGGGAGGGGACTAATGAAAAACTGTTTTTT. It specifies CASSLVRGEGTNEKLFF.

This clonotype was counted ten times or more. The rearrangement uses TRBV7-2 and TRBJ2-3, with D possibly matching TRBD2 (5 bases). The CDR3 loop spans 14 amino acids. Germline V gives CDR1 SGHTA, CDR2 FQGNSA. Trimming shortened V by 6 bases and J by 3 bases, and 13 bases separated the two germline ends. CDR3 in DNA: TGTGCCAGCAGTGGACTGTTAAGTACAGATACGCAGTATTTT. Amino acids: CASSGLLSTDTQYF. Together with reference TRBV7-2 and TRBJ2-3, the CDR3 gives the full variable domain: GAGVSQSPSNKVTEKGKDVELRCDPISGHTALYWYRQSLGQGLEFLIYFQGNSAPDKSGLPSDRFSAERTGGSVSTLTIQRTQQEDSAVYLCASSGLLSTDTQYFGPGTRLTVL.